These 2 T cell receptor beta chains came from one sample sequenced in a study of blood T cell repertoires in COVID-19 (dated by TCRdb to the early 2020s). The protocol used for the library was the immunoSEQ multiplex PCR assay. This is the immuneACCESS table as TCRdb keeps it, with only in-frame sequences that have V and J called. A part of the clones is gone; compared with another copy, unresolved V genes explain less than half, and the rest is unexplained. This sample has about 180,000 clones in its table, and approximately 88% of those were observed once. The top ten hold over 6.5% of the sample. The sequencing input was peripheral blood. Receptor source: a woman in her thirties or forties with COVID-19, enrolled during active disease.

The V call is TRBV5-1, the J call TRBJ1-6, with D possibly matching TRBD1 (6 bases). CDR1 is SGHRS and CDR2 is YFSETQ in the germline V gene. The CDR3 is made up of 13 amino acids. V dropped 6 bases and J dropped 7 bases, with 11 bases sitting between them. Written as DNA, the CDR3 is TGCGCCAGCAACAGGGCTGGAAATTCACCCCTCCACTTT. Its protein product is CASNRAGNSPLHF.

V usage is TRBV7-9 and J usage is TRBJ1-1, with a weak D call TRBD1 (6 bases). The CDR3 runs 14 residues. Germline loops: CDR1 SEHNR, CDR2 FQNEAQ (reference sequence). V was cut by 2 bases and J by 11 bases, with 18 bases left in between. This chain's CDR3 is CASSLQPTGKGAFF. CDR3 DNA: TGTGCCAGCAGCTTACAACCAACAGGGAAAGGTGCTTTCTTT.